The 8 T cell receptor beta chains listed next were all sequenced from one sample in a study of Tregs in tolerant kidney transplant recipients. Libraries were prepared by immunoSEQ multiplex PCR; TCRdb keeps only in-frame clonotypes and omits some of them. Recorded for this sample: around 48,000 clones. Sequences were derived from CD4+ T cells from blood, sampled before the transplant. The receptors shown here come from a human donor who received a combined kidney and bone marrow transplant.

With regard to this clone: The sequenced fragment ends 3 residues before the CDR3 boundary, so the rest is inferred from the germline J gene. This chain links TRBV6-2 or TRBV6-3 with TRBJ2-3, with TRBD1 matching 9 bases. The CDR3 has 16 amino acids. Trimming at V came to 0 bases and at J to 4 bases, leaving 5 bases not matched to a gene. Looked up from germline, CDR1 is MNHEY and CDR2 is SVGEGT. The CDR3 region is CASSYSTGGGPDTQYF. The DNA read from the CDR3 is TGTGCCAGCAGTTACTCGACAGGGGGTGGGCCAGATACG.

CDR3 sequence reads: CASRRTPTNEKLFF. The sequenced part of the CDR3 DNA is TGTGCCAGCAGGCGGACACCAACTAATGAAAAA. The chain links TRBV7-2 to TRBJ1-4; tentatively, D is TRBD1 (5 bases). Sequencing ends 3 residues short of the CDR3 end; the germline J gene provides the rest. Germline CDR1 reads SGHTA; CDR2 reads FQGNSA. There are 14 residues in the CDR3. V dropped 6 bases and J dropped 0 bases, with 8 bases sitting between them.

On this clone: The read gets to within 3 residues of the CDR3 end, and the germline J gene fills in the rest. The rearrangement joins TRBV19 to TRBJ2-1, with 9 bases aligning to TRBD1. The germline V gene encodes CDR1 LNHDA and CDR2 SQIVND (reference sequence). The V and J ends lost 4 bases and 0 bases, in that order; junction bases with no gene match: 4. CDR3 size: 16 residues. The CDR3 sequence: CASSKGTGSSYNEQFF. CDR3 DNA (partial): TGTGCCAGTAGTAAGGGGACAGGGAGCTCCTACAATGAG.

Comments on this clone: The read ends 3 residues early relative to the CDR3; the germline J gene fills the gap. This sequence joins TRBV29-1 and TRBJ2-2; 11 nucleotides agree with TRBD1. The V segment lost 4 bases and the J segment 1 base; nucleotides outside the gene matches: 8. CDR3 length: 17 amino acids. The germline V gene encodes CDR1 SQVTM and CDR2 ANQGSEA. The CDR3 loop reads CSVVRTGGLGNTGELFF. CDR3 bases read: TGCAGCGTTGTACGGACAGGGGGCCTGGGGAACACCGGGGAG.

A note on this clone: From the germline J gene comes the end of the CDR3, since the read stops 3 residues before it. This chain connects TRBV7-9 to TRBJ2-5; no clear D gene. Germline CDR1 SEHNR, CDR2 FQNEAQ (reference sequence). The V end was cut by 6 bases, the J end by 1 base, with 12 bases between. The CDR3 has 14 residues. Incomplete CDR3 DNA: TGTGCCAGCAGTCCAGACTGGGTCCAAGAGACC. It is translated as CASSPDWVQET. The complete CDR3 reads CASSPDWVQETQYF.

About this clone: The observed sequence ends 3 residues before the CDR3 terminus, with the missing tail filled in from the germline J gene. This chain uses TRBV7-2 with TRBJ2-2, with no clear D. V was cut by 4 bases and J by 3 bases, with 9 bases left in between. The CDR3 runs 14 residues. Germline loops: CDR1 SGHTA, CDR2 FQGNSA. The sequenced part of the CDR3 DNA is TGTGCCAGCAGCTCCTCAGAGTACACCGGGGAG. Translation gives CASSSSEYTGE. Given in full, the CDR3 is CASSSSEYTGELFF.

In the case of this clone: The missing CDR3 end, 3 residues past where the read stops, is filled in from the germline J gene. The V and J genes are TRBV19 and TRBJ2-1, with D possibly matching TRBD1 (7 bases). The V end lost 6 bases, the J end lost 3 bases, and 21 bases lay between the germline ends. This CDR3 is built from 17 residues. The V gene's germline CDR1 is LNHDA and CDR2 SQIVND (reference sequence). This CDR3 is CASSVTGLAGYYNEQFF. CDR3 DNA (partial): TGTGCCAGTAGCGTGACAGGGCTGGCGGGATACTACAATGAG. The entire variable domain, with the rest obtained from reference TRBV19 and TRBJ2-1, is as follows: DGGITQSPKYLFRKEGQNVTLSCEQNLNHDAMYWYRQDPGQGLRLIYYSQIVNDFQKGDIAEGYSVSREKKESFPLTVTSAQKNPTAFYLCASSVTGLAGYYNEQFFGPGTRLTVL.

About this clone: The DNA ends 3 residues before the CDR3 does, and the rest of the CDR3 is filled in from the germline J gene. This rearrangement joins TRBV6-4 to TRBJ2-3; D may be TRBD1 (5 bases). CDR1 and CDR2 (germline): MRHNA, SNTAGT. V dropped 4 bases and J dropped 7 bases, with 18 bases sitting between them. The CDR3 runs 15 residues. This chain's CDR3 is CASSAGYTTENTQYF. The covered CDR3 bases are TGTGCCAGCAGTGCAGGGTATACCACAGAAAATACG.